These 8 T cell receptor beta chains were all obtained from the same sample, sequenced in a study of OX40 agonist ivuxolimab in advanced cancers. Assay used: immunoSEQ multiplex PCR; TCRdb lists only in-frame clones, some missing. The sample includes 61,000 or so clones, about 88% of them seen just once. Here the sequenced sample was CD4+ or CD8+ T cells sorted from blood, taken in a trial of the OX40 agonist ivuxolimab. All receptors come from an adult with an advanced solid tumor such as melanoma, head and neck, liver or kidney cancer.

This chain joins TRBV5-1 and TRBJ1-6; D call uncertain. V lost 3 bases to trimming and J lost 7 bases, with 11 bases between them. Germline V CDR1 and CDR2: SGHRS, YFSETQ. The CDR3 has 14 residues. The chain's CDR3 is CASSSSGQNSPLHF. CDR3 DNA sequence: TGCGCCAGCAGCTCCTCCGGGCAGAATTCACCCCTCCACTTT.

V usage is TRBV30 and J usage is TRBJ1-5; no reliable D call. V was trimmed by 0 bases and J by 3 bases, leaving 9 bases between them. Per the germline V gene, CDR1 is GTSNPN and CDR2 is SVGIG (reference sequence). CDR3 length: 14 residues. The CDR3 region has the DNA TGTGCCTGGAGTGTTGGGTCTTACAATCAGCCCCAGCATTTT. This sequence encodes CAWSVGSYNQPQHF.

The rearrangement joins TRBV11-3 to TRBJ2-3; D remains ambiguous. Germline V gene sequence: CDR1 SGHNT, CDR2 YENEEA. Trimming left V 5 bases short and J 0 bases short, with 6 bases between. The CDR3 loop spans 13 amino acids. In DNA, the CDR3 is TGTGCCAGCAGCGGATCTAGCACAGATACGCAGTATTTT. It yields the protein CASSGSSTDTQYF. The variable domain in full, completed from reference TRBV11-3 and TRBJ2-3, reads EAGVVQSPRYKIIEKKQPVAFWCNPISGHNTLYWYLQNLGQGPELLIRYENEEAVDDSQLPKDRFSAERLKGVDSTLKIQPAELGDSAVYLCASSGSSTDTQYFGPGTRLTVL.

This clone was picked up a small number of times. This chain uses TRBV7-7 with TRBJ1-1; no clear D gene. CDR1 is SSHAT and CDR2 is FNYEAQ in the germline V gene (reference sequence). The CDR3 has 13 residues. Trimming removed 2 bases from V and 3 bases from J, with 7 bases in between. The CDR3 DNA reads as TGTGCCAGCAGCTTATTAACGTACACTGAAGCTTTCTTT. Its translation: CASSLLTYTEAFF.

CDR3 residues: CASSISVSGRHNEQFF. Here the CDR3 DNA reads TGTGCCAGTAGTATCTCAGTGTCAGGGCGGCACAATGAGCAGTTCTTC. This chain joins TRBV19 and TRBJ2-1; D perhaps matches TRBD1 (5 bases). Germline lookup yields CDR1 LNHDA and CDR2 SQIVND (reference sequence). V was trimmed by 3 bases and J by 5 bases, leaving 17 bases between them. The CDR3 runs to 16 residues.

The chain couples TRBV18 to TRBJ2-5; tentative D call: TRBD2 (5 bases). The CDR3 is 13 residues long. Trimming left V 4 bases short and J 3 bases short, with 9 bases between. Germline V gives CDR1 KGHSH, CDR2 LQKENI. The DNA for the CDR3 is TGTGCCAGCTCACGGATCGGGGAAGAGACCCAGTACTTC. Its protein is CASSRIGEETQYF. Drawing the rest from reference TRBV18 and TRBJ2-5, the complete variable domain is NAGVMQNPRHLVRRRGQEARLRCSPMKGHSHVYWYRQLPEEGLKFMVYLQKENIIDESGMPKERFSAEFPKEGPSILRIQQVVRGDSAAYFCASSRIGEETQYFGPGTRLLVL.

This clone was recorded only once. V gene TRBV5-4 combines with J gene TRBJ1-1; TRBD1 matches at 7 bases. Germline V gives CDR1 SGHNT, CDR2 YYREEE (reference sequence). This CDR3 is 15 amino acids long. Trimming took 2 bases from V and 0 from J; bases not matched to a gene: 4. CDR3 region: CASSFGGTVNTEAFF. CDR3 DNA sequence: TGTGCCAGCAGCTTTGGGGGGACAGTGAACACTGAAGCTTTCTTT.

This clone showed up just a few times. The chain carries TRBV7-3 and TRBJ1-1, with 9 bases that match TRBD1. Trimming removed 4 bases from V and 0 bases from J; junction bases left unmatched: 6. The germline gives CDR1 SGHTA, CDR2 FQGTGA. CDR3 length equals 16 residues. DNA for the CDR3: TGTGCCAGCAGCTCACAGGGGGCGGGTATGAACACTGAAGCTTTCTTT. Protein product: CASSSQGAGMNTEAFF.